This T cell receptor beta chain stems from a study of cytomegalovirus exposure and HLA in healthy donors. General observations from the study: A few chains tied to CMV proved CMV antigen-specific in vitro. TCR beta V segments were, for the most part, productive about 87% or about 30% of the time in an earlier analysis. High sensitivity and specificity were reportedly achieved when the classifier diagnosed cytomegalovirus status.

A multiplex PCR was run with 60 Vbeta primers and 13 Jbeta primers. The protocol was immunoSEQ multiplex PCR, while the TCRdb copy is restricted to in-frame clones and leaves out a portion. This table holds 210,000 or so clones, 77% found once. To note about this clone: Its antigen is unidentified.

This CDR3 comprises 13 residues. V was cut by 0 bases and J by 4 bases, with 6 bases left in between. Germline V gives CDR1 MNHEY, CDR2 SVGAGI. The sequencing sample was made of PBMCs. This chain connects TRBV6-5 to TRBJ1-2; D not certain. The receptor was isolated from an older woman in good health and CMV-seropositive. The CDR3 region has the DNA TGTGCCAGCAGTTACTCGACTGCCTATGGCTACACCTTC. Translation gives CASSYSTAYGYTF.